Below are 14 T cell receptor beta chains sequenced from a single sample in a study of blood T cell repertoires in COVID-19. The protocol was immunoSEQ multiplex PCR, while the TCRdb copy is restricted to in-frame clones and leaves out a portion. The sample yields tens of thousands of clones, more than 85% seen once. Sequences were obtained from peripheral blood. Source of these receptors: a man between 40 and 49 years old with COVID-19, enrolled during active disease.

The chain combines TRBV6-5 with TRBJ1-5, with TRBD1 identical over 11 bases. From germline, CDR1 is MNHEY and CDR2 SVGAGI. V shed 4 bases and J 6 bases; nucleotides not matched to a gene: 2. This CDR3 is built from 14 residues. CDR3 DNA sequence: TGTGCCAGCAGTTGGACAGGGGGCGGTCAGCCCCAGCATTTT. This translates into CASSWTGGGQPQHF.

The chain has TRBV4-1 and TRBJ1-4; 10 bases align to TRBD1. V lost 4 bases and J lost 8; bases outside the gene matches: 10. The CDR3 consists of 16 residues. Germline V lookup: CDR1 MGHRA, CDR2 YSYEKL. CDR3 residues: CASSPSSGTGVEKLFF. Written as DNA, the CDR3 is TGCGCCAGCAGCCCCTCCTCCGGGACAGGGGTAGAAAAACTGTTTTTT.

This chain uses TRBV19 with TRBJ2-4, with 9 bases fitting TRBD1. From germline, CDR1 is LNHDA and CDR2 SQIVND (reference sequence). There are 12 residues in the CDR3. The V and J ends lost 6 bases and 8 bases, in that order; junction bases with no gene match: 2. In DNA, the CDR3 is TGTGCCAGTAGGACAGGGGGGGACATTCAGTACTTC. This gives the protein CASRTGGDIQYF.

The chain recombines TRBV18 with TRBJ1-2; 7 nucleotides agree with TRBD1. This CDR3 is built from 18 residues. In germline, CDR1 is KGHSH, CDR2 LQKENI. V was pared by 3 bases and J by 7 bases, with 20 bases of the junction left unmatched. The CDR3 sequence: CASSPQSPGEGASFGYTF. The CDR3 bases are TGTGCCAGCTCACCCCAAAGCCCCGGAGAGGGGGCTTCTTTTGGCTACACCTTC.

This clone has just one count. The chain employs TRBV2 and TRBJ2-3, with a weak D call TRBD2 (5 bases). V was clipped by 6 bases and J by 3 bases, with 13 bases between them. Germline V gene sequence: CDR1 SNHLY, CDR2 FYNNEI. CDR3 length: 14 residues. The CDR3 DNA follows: TGTGCCAGCAGCCCTGGTAGCGAAACAGATACGCAGTATTTT. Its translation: CASSPGSETDTQYF.

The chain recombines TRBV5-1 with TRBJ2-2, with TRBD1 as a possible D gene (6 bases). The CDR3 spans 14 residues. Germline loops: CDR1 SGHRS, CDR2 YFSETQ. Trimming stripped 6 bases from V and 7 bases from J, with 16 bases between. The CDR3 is CASTQQGEGGELFF. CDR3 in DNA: TGCGCCAGCACCCAACAGGGAGAGGGCGGGGAGCTGTTTTTT.

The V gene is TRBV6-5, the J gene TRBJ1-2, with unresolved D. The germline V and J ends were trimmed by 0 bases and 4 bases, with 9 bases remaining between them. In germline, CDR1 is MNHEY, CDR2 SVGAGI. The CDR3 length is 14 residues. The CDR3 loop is CASSYSSPIYGYTF. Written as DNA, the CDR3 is TGTGCCAGCAGTTACTCTAGCCCGATCTATGGCTACACCTTC.

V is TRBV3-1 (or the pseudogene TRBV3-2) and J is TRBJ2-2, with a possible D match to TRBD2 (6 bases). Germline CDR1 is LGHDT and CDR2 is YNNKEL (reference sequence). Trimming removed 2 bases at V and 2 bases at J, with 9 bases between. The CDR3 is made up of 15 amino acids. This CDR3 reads CASSQRGFNTGELFF. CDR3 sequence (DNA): TGTGCCAGCAGCCAACGGGGGTTCAACACCGGGGAGCTGTTTTTT.

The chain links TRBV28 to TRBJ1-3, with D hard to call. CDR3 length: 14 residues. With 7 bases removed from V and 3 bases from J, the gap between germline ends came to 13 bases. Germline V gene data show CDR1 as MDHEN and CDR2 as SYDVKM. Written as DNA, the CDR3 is TGTGCCAGCACTGGGCAGACGAGTGGAAACACCATATATTTT. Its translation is CASTGQTSGNTIYF.

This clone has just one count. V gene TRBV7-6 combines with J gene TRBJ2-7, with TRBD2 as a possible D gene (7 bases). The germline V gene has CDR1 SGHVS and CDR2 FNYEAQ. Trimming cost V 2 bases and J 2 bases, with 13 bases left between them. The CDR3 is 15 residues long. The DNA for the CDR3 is TGTGCCAGCAGCTTATTGGGGGGGGCCACCTACGAGCAGTACTTC. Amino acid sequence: CASSLLGGATYEQYF.

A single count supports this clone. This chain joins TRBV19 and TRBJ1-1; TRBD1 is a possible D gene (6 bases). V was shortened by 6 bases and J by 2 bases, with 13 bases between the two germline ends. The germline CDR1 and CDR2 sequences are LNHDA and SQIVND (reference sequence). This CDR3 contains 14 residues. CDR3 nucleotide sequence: TGTGCCAGTAGATCCGGCAGGGGTAACACTGAAGCTTTCTTT. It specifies CASRSGRGNTEAFF.

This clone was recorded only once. For the CDR3, the DNA is TGTGCCAGTAGAAAGGGACAGTCGAACACCGGGGAGCTGTTTTTT. This codes for CASRKGQSNTGELFF. The chain is built from TRBV19 and TRBJ2-2, with 7 bases that match TRBD1. The germline CDR1 and CDR2 sequences are LNHDA and SQIVND (reference sequence). The CDR3 consists of 15 residues. Losses at the gene ends were 6 bases for V and 0 bases for J; bases not matched to a gene: 4.

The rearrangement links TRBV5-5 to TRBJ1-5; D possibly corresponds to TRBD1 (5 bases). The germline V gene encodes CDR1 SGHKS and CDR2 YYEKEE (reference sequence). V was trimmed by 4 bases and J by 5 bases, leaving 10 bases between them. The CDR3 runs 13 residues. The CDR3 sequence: CASSHTGYQPQHF. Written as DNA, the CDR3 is TGTGCCAGCAGCCATACAGGATATCAGCCCCAGCATTTT.

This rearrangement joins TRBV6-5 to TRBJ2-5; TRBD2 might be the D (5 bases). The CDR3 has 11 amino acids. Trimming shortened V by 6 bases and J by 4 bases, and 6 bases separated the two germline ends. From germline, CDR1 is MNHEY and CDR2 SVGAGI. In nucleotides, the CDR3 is TGTGCCAGCAGCCGGGGAGAGACCCAGTACTTC. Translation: CASSRGETQYF.